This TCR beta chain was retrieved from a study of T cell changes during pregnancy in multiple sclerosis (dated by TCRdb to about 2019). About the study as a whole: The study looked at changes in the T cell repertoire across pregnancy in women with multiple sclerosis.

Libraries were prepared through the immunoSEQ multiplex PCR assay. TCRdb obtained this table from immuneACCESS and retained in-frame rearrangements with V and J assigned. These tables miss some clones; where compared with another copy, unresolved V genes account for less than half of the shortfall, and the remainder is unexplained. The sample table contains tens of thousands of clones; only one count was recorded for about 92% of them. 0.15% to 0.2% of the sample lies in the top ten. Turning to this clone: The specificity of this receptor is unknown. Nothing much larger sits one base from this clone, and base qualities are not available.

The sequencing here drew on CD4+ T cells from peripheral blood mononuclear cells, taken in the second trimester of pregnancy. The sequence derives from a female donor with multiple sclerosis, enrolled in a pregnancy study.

The CDR3 has the sequence CASGVAGGPISYNEQFF. The nucleotides are TGTGCCAGTGGCGTAGCGGGAGGCCCGATATCCTACAATGAGCAGTTCTTC. Rearrangement joined TRBV19 to TRBJ2-1, with 10 bases matching TRBD2. Spanning cysteine to phenylalanine, the CDR3 consists of 17 amino acids. CDR3 DNA is the only sequence kept; it has 51 bases, read in frame from the first base. V and J are trimmed by 8 bases and 1 base, and the gene matches miss 11 bases of the junction. CDR1 LNHDA and CDR2 SQIVND were looked up in the germline V gene (reference sequence).